The T cell receptor (beta chain) under discussion was sequenced for a study of technical replicates of blood from a handful of donors. This CDR3 contains 12 residues. Trimming cost V 4 bases and J 4 bases, with 9 bases left between them. Germline values: CDR1 SGHRS, CDR2 YFSETQ. The data were produced by immunoSEQ multiplex PCR, yet TCRdb's version contains in-frame clones alone and is incomplete. The sample yields 50,000 to 70,000 clones, over 85% seen once. The sequenced sample consisted of PBMCs. The chain joins TRBV5-1 to TRBJ2-7, with D unclear. The receptor was isolated from a human donor in good health. Some clones in this sample may be carry-over from other donors' samples. In DNA, the CDR3 is TGCGCCAGCAGCCGTGACACTTACGAGCAGTACTTC. This codes for CASSRDTYEQYF.